The 11 T cell receptor beta chains presented below share a single source sample, sequenced in a study of cytomegalovirus exposure and HLA in healthy donors. Primers: 60 Vbeta forward and 13 Jbeta reverse. Libraries were prepared by immunoSEQ multiplex PCR; TCRdb keeps only in-frame clonotypes and omits some of them. This repertoire shows 130,000 or so clones, approximately 85% found once; its top ten account for approximately 6.4%. The specimen sequenced was PBMCs. These receptors all stem from a woman in her twenties or thirties in good health and CMV-seropositive.

The V gene is TRBV9, the J gene TRBJ2-2, with a possible D match to TRBD1 (6 bases). The CDR3 is 15 amino acids. CDR1 is SGDLS, CDR2 YYNGEE, per germline. V was trimmed by 0 bases and J by 1 base, leaving 7 bases between them. The CDR3 DNA reads TGTGCCAGCAGCGTAGGGACAGAGAACACCGGGGAGCTGTTTTTT. It encodes CASSVGTENTGELFF.

This clone occurred once. This chain joins TRBV5-1 and TRBJ1-4; 7 bases fit TRBD1. Trimming removed 5 bases from V and 7 bases from J; junction bases left unmatched: 8. CDR1 SGHRS and CDR2 YFSETQ come from the germline V gene. The CDR3 runs 14 residues. CDR3 amino acids: CASRSGTAAEKLFF. The CDR3 DNA reads as TGCGCCAGCAGGAGTGGGACAGCGGCTGAAAAACTGTTTTTT.

The chain recombines TRBV27 with TRBJ2-7; 7 bases align to TRBD1. This CDR3 is 14 amino acids long. The V gene's germline CDR1 is MNHEY and CDR2 SMNVEV (reference sequence). V lost 4 bases, J lost 2 bases, and 5 bases stayed unmatched. The CDR3 DNA is TGTGCCAGCAGTTCCCGACAGGGCGCCTACGAGCAGTACTTC. Translating gives CASSSRQGAYEQYF.

The chain employs TRBV6-5 and TRBJ1-6; 8 bases line up with TRBD1. This CDR3 spans 13 amino acids. Trimming at V came to 2 bases and at J to 9 bases, leaving 0 bases not matched to a gene. Per germline, CDR1 MNHEY and CDR2 SVGAGI. The CDR3 reads CASSYGQGSPLHF. In DNA, the CDR3 is TGTGCCAGCAGTTACGGACAGGGTTCACCCCTCCACTTT.

This chain uses TRBV11-2 with TRBJ1-2; the match to TRBD1 covers 9 bases. The CDR3 spans 16 residues. The V gene's germline CDR1 is SGHAT and CDR2 FQNNGV. Trimming cost V 5 bases and J 4 bases; bases outside gene matches: 11. The CDR3 here is CASSDPSQGALYGYTF. CDR3 DNA sequence: TGTGCCAGCAGCGATCCCTCACAGGGGGCCCTCTATGGCTACACCTTC.

The chain employs TRBV6-1 and TRBJ2-3, with 8 bases matching TRBD2. Per germline, CDR1 MNHNS and CDR2 SASEGT. V lost 5 bases to trimming and J lost 4 bases; unmatched junction nucleotides: 5. The CDR3 contains 14 residues. This CDR3 reads CASSSSGTADTQYF. Here the CDR3 DNA reads TGTGCCAGCAGTAGTAGCGGGACCGCAGATACGCAGTATTTT.

This clone has only one observation. V gene TRBV5-8 combines with J gene TRBJ1-1; tentatively, D is TRBD1 (6 bases). The CDR3 spans 13 residues. Germline assignment: CDR1 SGHTS and CDR2 YDEGEE. V was trimmed by 2 bases and J by 7 bases, leaving 12 bases between them. Here the CDR3 reads CASSLPTGGEAFF. CDR3 bases: TGTGCCAGCAGCTTACCGACAGGAGGTGAAGCTTTCTTT.

This clone has more than one count but fewer than ten. V gene TRBV7-3 combines with J gene TRBJ2-1; D gene ambiguous. Germline CDR1 is SGHTA and CDR2 is FQGTGA. V gave up 2 bases and J gave up 0 bases, with 8 bases separating them. This CDR3 comprises 15 residues. Written as DNA, the CDR3 is TGTGCCAGCAGCTTATTTCCTAGCTCCTACAATGAGCAGTTCTTC. It encodes CASSLFPSSYNEQFF.

Here the CDR3 DNA reads TGTGCCTGGAGTGCGGGCGCAGGGTCCCAAGAGACCCAGTACTTC. It specifies CAWSAGAGSQETQYF. V gene TRBV30 combines with J gene TRBJ2-5; TRBD1 is a possible D gene (5 bases). This CDR3 spans 15 amino acids. From germline, CDR1 is GTSNPN and CDR2 SVGIG (reference sequence). Trimming took off 1 base at V and 1 base at J, with 13 bases between the two ends.

The chain has TRBV27 and TRBJ2-1; 8 positions agree with TRBD2. CDR1 is MNHEY and CDR2 is SMNVEV in the germline V gene (reference sequence). After removal of 7 bases from V and 2 bases from J, the junction contained 7 bases not matched to a gene. The CDR3 is made up of 15 amino acids. CDR3 nucleotide sequence: TGTGCCAGCAAAACCTATAGCGGGGCCTACAATGAGCAGTTCTTC. Protein: CASKTYSGAYNEQFF.

The rearrangement joins TRBV19 to TRBJ2-3, with a tentative D call TRBD1 (5 bases). The CDR3 contains 13 residues. Trimming took 4 bases from V and 4 from J, leaving 9 bases between them. Germline V lookup: CDR1 LNHDA, CDR2 SQIVND (reference sequence). CDR3: CASSTGFADTQYF. The CDR3 nucleotides are TGTGCCAGTAGTACAGGGTTTGCAGATACGCAGTATTTT.